There are a few counts of the clone carrying this T cell receptor (beta chain). The antigen remains unidentified. The sample is drawn from a study of cytomegalovirus exposure and HLA in healthy donors. Study findings and constraints: The analysis excluded some indistinguishable V segments, including TRBV6-2 and TRBV6-3. Presence/absence analyses supposed approximately even sequencing depth among donors.

Primers included in the PCR were 60 Vbeta and 13 Jbeta primers. Assay used: immunoSEQ multiplex PCR; TCRdb lists only in-frame clones, some missing. The table has under 200,000 clones, over 65% seen once; the top ten hold about 2%. Trimming cost V 4 bases and J 0 bases, with 18 bases left between them. CDR3 length: 18 amino acids. Germline V gene sequence: CDR1 MGHRA, CDR2 YSYEKL. This receptor was identified in a woman aged 25 to 39 in good health and CMV-seronegative. The V gene is TRBV4-1, the J gene TRBJ2-2; D is uncertain. Input material: PBMCs. CDR3 in amino acids: CASSPVLRRNANTGELFF. The CDR3 coding sequence is TGCGCCAGCAGCCCTGTTTTGAGGAGAAACGCGAACACCGGGGAGCTGTTTTTT.